This T cell receptor beta chain was sequenced during a study of blood T cell repertoires in COVID-19. The assay was immunoSEQ multiplex PCR, and TCRdb's table has in-frame clones only and misses some. The sample lists roughly 200,000 clones, about nine tenths occurring once. CDR1 and CDR2 (germline): MNHEY, SVGAGI. V lost 0 bases, J lost 4 bases, and 10 bases lay in between. The CDR3 covers 15 residues. The count of this clone is one. The chain is built from TRBV6-5 and TRBJ1-5; D is ambiguous. The sequence came from a woman aged 25 to 39 who had recovered from COVID-19. The sequenced material came from PBMCs or T cells enriched from blood (not recorded which). In DNA form, the CDR3 reads TGTGCCAGCAGTTACTCGGTTGGCGGGAATCAGCCCCAGCATTTT. Translation gives CASSYSVGGNQPQHF.